This TCR beta chain is drawn from a study of blood T cell repertoires in COVID-19. The overall study: Researchers got acute and convalescent COVID-19 samples from the United States, Italy and Spain. PBMCs, B-cell-depleted T cells, or T cells were the source of the cDNA or gDNA that made up the material.

This CDR3 has 12 amino acids. The trim removed 7 bases at V and 3 bases at J, leaving 3 bases unmatched. In the original workflow: Amplification of reference gene primers provided the estimated nucleated cell counts. TCRdb keeps only in-frame clones here, not all; method: immunoSEQ multiplex PCR. For V, J and clone size, that table is used; D and trimming come from the DNA. The sample contains a few hundred thousand clones, 89% of which appear only once. The specimen sequenced was peripheral blood. The sequence derives from a man younger than 35 who had recovered from COVID-19. The genes are TRBV12-3 or TRBV12-4 and TRBJ2-7; 7 bases fit TRBD1. The CDR3 loop reads CASTRTGYEQYF. CDR3 nucleotides: TGTGCCAGCACCCGGACAGGCTACGAGCAGTACTTC.